This T cell receptor (beta chain) originates from a study of Graves' ophthalmopathy and Graves' hyperthyroidism. Study summary: There was a collection of peripheral blood at initial diagnosis, before any treatment.

Exclusion applied to patients with other autoimmune diseases, uncontrolled infections, pregnancy or lactation. As the starting material, approximately 10 ml of fresh peripheral blood yielded the PBMCs. TCR beta CDR3 amplification used RNA transcripts. HTBI-primed first-round RT-PCR preceded second-round multiplex PCR. MiXCR, applied by TCRdb to the multiplex PCR reads, yields one record per CDR3 protein. The table includes a few hundred thousand distinct CDR3 sequences, roughly 16% detected once. This clonotype was recorded many times. Source material: peripheral blood. This receptor was obtained from an adult man with Graves' ophthalmopathy.

The CDR3 DNA follows: TGTGCCAGCAGTTACTCGTTTGAAGGGACAAGTCGCTACGAGCAGTACTTC. Protein sequence: CASSYSFEGTSRYEQYF. The chain has TRBV6-5 and TRBJ2-7; a possible D gene is TRBD1 (6 bases). Germline values: CDR1 MNHEY, CDR2 SVGAGI. This CDR3 spans 17 amino acids. V lost 0 bases, J lost 3 bases, and 18 bases lay in between.